This T cell receptor beta chain derives from a study of cytomegalovirus exposure and HLA in healthy donors. This CDR3 region has 15 residues. V shed 2 bases and J 6 bases; nucleotides not matched to a gene: 8. The germline gives CDR1 SGHVS, CDR2 FNYEAQ. General observations from the study: Follow-up analysis found HLA locus-dependent TCR association rates, highest for DRB1 and lowest for HLA-C. In most subjects, TCR beta sequences reportedly gave accurate predictions of HLA-A and HLA-B alleles.

Comments on this clone: What it recognizes is unknown.

PCR used 60 Vbeta primers and 13 Jbeta primers. How the authors handled the data: Some 11 million of the about 80 million unique TCR beta chains counted in a later analysis were shared. Measured with immunoSEQ multiplex PCR; TCRdb has only the in-frame clones, and not every one. That table furnishes V, J and clone size, whereas the DNA furnished D and trimming. The table includes about 210,000 clones, around 87% detected once. The sample consisted of PBMCs. This TCR was recovered from a boy younger than 10 in good health and CMV-seronegative. The chain couples TRBV7-6 to TRBJ2-3; 7 nucleotides align to TRBD2. DNA for the CDR3: TGTGCCAGCAGCTTATATGCGGGCGGGGGTGATACGCAGTATTTT. Protein product: CASSLYAGGGDTQYF.